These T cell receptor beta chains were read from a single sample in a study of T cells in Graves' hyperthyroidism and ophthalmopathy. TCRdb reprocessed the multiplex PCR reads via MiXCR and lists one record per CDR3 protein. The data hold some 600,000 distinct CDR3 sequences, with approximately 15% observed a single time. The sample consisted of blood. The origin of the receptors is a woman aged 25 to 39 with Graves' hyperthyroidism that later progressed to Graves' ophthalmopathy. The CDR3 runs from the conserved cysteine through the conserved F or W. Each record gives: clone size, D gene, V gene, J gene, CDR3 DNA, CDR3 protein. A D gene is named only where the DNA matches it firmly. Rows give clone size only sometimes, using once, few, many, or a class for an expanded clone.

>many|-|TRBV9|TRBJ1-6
TGTGCCAGCAGCGGACAGCAAAAGGGGCCCCTCCACTTT
CASSGQQKGPLHF
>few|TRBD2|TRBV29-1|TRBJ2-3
TGCAGCGTTGATGCTAGCGGGAACACAGATACGCAGTATTTT
CSVDASGNTDTQYF
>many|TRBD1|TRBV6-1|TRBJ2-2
TGTGCCAGCAGTGAACGGGCCAGGGGGCCGGCCGGGGAGCTGTTTTTT
CASSERARGPAGELFF
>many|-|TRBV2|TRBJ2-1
TGTGCCAGCAGTGTAAGGAAGGAGCAGTTCTTC
CASSVRKEQFF
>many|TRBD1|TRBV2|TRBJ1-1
TGTGCCAGCAGTACCCCATACGACAGGGCGGGCACTGAAGCTTTCTTT
CASSTPYDRAGTEAFF
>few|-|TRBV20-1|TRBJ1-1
TGCAGTGCTAGAGATAGCCGGGAGAACACTGAAGCTTTCTTT
CSARDSRENTEAFF
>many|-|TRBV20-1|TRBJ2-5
TGCAGTGCTAGAGATCTGGCGGCCCAAGAGACCCAGTACTTC
CSARDLAAQETQYF
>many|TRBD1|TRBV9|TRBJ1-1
TGTGCCAGCAGTGGGGGACAGGGGCCGGGCACTGAAGCTTTCTTT
CASSGGQGPGTEAFF
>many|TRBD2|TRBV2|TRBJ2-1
TGTGCCAGCAGCCCGAGACTAGCGACCTACAATGAGCAGTTCTTC
CASSPRLATYNEQFF
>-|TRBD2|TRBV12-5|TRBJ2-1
TGTGCTAGTGGTTTGTCGGGACTAGCGGGAGGAGGCAATGAGCAGTTCTTC
CASGLSGLAGGGNEQFF
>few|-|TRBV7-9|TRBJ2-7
TGTGCCAGTTCTATTGCCTCCTACGAGCAGTACTTC
CASSIASYEQYF
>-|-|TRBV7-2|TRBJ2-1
TGTGCCAGCAGCTTATACTCGGAGGCGGCCGCCAATGAGCAGTTCTTC
CASSLYSEAAANEQFF
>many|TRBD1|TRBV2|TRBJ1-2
TGTGCCAGCATCAGGACAGGGGCTTCCTATGGCTACACCTTC
CASIRTGASYGYTF
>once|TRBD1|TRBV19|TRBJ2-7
TGTGCCAGTAGTAAGGGGACAGGGGGCGCGTTTCCCTTCTACGAGCAGTACTTC
CASSKGTGGAFPFYEQYF
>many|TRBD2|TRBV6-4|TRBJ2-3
TGTGCCAGCAGTGAAGGTAGCGGGAGTGCAGATACGCAGTATTTT
CASSEGSGSADTQYF
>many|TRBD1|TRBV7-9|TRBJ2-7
TGTGCCAGCAGCTTTTCGTGGGACAGAGTTTACGAGCAGTACTTC
CASSFSWDRVYEQYF